The 10 T cell receptor beta chains reported below all come from one sample, sequenced in a study of PD-1 blockade in classical Hodgkin lymphoma. Measured with immunoSEQ multiplex PCR; TCRdb has only the in-frame clones, and not every one. This sample carries 9,000 or so clones, around 87% of them seen once, and the ten largest clones take around 23%. Regarding time point: cycle 4 day 1 (C4D1), after five to seven weeks of nivolumab. Each patient's relapse followed autologous stem cell transplantation, and brentuximab vedotin exposure varied. This material consisted of peripheral blood mononuclear cells (PBMCs), taken before the fourth cycle of nivolumab. The receptors originated from a human donor with classical Hodgkin lymphoma.

The chain is built from TRBV12-5 and TRBJ2-5; D remains unclear. Trimming removed 0 bases at V and 5 bases at J, with 19 bases between. The germline CDR1 and CDR2 sequences are LGHNT and FRNRAP. The CDR3 totals 17 residues. The CDR3 DNA is TGTGCTAGTGGTTTGGTAGGTAGGAGCCGGAATGGGGAGACCCAGTACTTC. Translating gives CASGLVGRSRNGETQYF.

This sequence joins TRBV7-8 and TRBJ2-3, with 8 positions matching TRBD2. The CDR3 contains 15 residues. CDR1 is SGHVS and CDR2 is FQNEAQ in the germline V gene. Unmatched junction bases numbered 7, after V lost 2 bases and J lost 6 bases. This CDR3 reads CASSLFGGAGDTQYF. CDR3 coding DNA: TGTGCCAGCAGCTTATTCGGGGGGGCGGGTGATACGCAGTATTTT.

The rearrangement uses TRBV4-1 and TRBJ1-6; D perhaps matches TRBD1 (5 bases). Germline V gives CDR1 MGHRA, CDR2 YSYEKL. The CDR3 consists of 13 residues. Trimming left V 4 bases short and J 7 bases short, with 8 bases between. DNA of the CDR3: TGCGCCAGCAGCCCTCCAGGGAATTCACCCCTCCACTTT. Protein: CASSPPGNSPLHF.

The V and J genes are TRBV9 and TRBJ2-7, with D perhaps assigned TRBD1 or TRBD2 (5 bases each). Germline lookup yields CDR1 SGDLS and CDR2 YYNGEE. This CDR3 contains 14 residues. V was pared by 4 bases and J by 1 base, with 12 bases between. CDR3 nucleotides: TGTGCCAGCAGCCAAGGGACCGGGTCCTACGAGCAGTACTTC. Translation gives CASSQGTGSYEQYF.

V is TRBV19 and J is TRBJ2-7; D ambiguous. The germline CDR1 and CDR2 sequences are LNHDA and SQIVND (reference sequence). With 6 bases removed from V and 6 bases from J, the gap between germline ends came to 18 bases. The CDR3 is made up of 14 amino acids. CDR3 protein: CASSPLIGPTEQYF. The CDR3 DNA follows: TGTGCCAGTAGCCCCCTGATAGGTCCAACCGAGCAGTACTTC.

J is TRBJ1-1 and V is TRBV7-2; no clear D gene. The CDR3 is 16 amino acids. Trimming removed 0 bases from V and 3 bases from J, with 14 bases in between. Germline V gene sequence: CDR1 SGHTA, CDR2 FQGNSA. The CDR3 DNA is TGTGCCAGCAGCTTAGCGGGCCGGGCCTCGGACACTGAAGCTTTCTTT. Its protein product is CASSLAGRASDTEAFF.

The chain combines TRBV27 with TRBJ2-1; D uncertain. Trimming took 2 bases from V and 5 from J, leaving 13 bases between them. The CDR3 contains 15 residues. Germline V lookup: CDR1 MNHEY, CDR2 SMNVEV (reference sequence). CDR3 loop: CASSLSFRKHNEQFF. CDR3 in DNA: TGTGCCAGCAGTTTAAGTTTCCGTAAACACAATGAGCAGTTCTTC.

This sequence joins TRBV5-4 and TRBJ2-5, with 9 bases identical to TRBD2. Germline V lookup: CDR1 SGHNT, CDR2 YYREEE (reference sequence). This CDR3 is 15 amino acids long. V was clipped by 3 bases and J by 1 base; unmatched bases: 4. The CDR3 loop reads CASSWGGGAQETQYF. The DNA for the CDR3 is TGTGCCAGCAGCTGGGGCGGGGGGGCCCAAGAGACCCAGTACTTC.

This chain joins TRBV27 and TRBJ2-7; D not resolved. Germline loops: CDR1 MNHEY, CDR2 SMNVEV (reference sequence). V was pared by 5 bases and J by 2 bases, with 13 bases between. CDR3 size: 14 residues. CDR3 region: CASSPRTAPYEQYF. In DNA, the CDR3 is TGTGCCAGCAGTCCCCGGACCGCACCCTACGAGCAGTACTTC.

The chain recombines TRBV28 with TRBJ1-5, with 7 bases identical to TRBD1. V was pared by 5 bases and J by 6 bases, with 10 bases of the junction left unmatched. The CDR3 runs 15 residues. Germline values: CDR1 MDHEN, CDR2 SYDVKM. Here the CDR3 DNA reads TGTGCCAGCAGTGCCCCAGGGGGAGGCGGTCAGCCCCAGCATTTT. It codes for CASSAPGGGGQPQHF.